Each of the 19 T cell receptor beta chains below was sequenced from the same sample in a study of blood T cell repertoires in COVID-19. Data came from immunoSEQ multiplex PCR; TCRdb stores just in-frame clones and leaves some out. Of approximately 140,000 clones listed, around 84% are singletons. The sequenced sample was PBMCs or T cells enriched from blood (not recorded which). Every receptor here comes from a woman in her forties or fifties who had been exposed to COVID-19.

This clone has just a few counts. The V and J genes are TRBV7-8 and TRBJ2-2; D not resolved. There are 13 residues in the CDR3. Germline values: CDR1 SGHVS, CDR2 FQNEAQ. Between the trimmed V and J ends, which lost 2 bases and 5 bases, there was a span of 6 bases. CDR3 residues: CASSLSVTGELFF. CDR3 DNA sequence: TGTGCCAGCAGCTTATCCGTGACCGGGGAGCTGTTTTTT.

This chain joins TRBV9 and TRBJ1-4; 10 nucleotides align to TRBD1. The length of the CDR3 is 14 residues. CDR1 is SGDLS, CDR2 YYNGEE, per germline. The J segment lost 8 bases and the V segment lost 5 bases, leaving 6 bases of the junction unmatched. CDR3 residues: CASSPGTGEEKLFF. The CDR3, as DNA: TGTGCCAGCAGTCCCGGGACAGGGGAAGAAAAACTGTTTTTT.

The chain joins TRBV6-5 to TRBJ2-2, with D perhaps TRBD2 (6 bases). Germline V gives CDR1 MNHEY, CDR2 SVGAGI. This CDR3 has 15 amino acids. Trimming took 9 bases from V and 5 from J, leaving 19 bases between them. CDR3 sequence reads: CASFPGLTYTGELFF. The CDR3 DNA is TGTGCCAGTTTTCCGGGACTGACGTATACCGGGGAGCTGTTTTTT.

The chain carries TRBV5-6 and TRBJ1-3, with D tentatively TRBD1 (5 bases). CDR1 and CDR2 (germline): SGHDT, YYEEEE. Trimming took off 0 bases at V and 2 bases at J, with 9 bases between the two ends. This CDR3 has 15 residues. The CDR3 nucleotides are TGTGCCAGCAGCTTGGCGGGGGGGACTGGAAACACCATATATTTT. Its protein product is CASSLAGGTGNTIYF. The whole variable domain, filled in from reference TRBV5-6 and TRBJ1-3, reads DAGVTQSPTHLIKTRGQQVTLRCSPKSGHDTVSWYQQALGQGPQFIFQYYEEEERQRGNFPDRFSGHQFPNYSSELNVNALLLGDSALYLCASSLAGGTGNTIYFGEGSWLTVV.

The gene calls are TRBV3-1 (or the pseudogene TRBV3-2) and TRBJ2-2; perhaps TRBD2 as D (6 bases). Germline V lookup: CDR1 LGHDT, CDR2 YNNKEL (reference sequence). The V end was cut by 4 bases, the J end by 5 bases, with 17 bases between. This CDR3 has 16 residues. CDR3: CASSRGTRPNTGELFF. The CDR3 DNA reads as TGTGCCAGCAGCCGAGGGACTCGACCAAATACCGGGGAGCTGTTTTTT.

The chain uses TRBV3-1 (or the pseudogene TRBV3-2) and TRBJ1-5, with D uncertain. From germline, CDR1 is LGHDT and CDR2 YNNKEL (reference sequence). The length of the CDR3 is 12 residues. V was trimmed by 0 bases and J by 11 bases, leaving 8 bases between them. The CDR3 DNA reads TGTGCCAGCAGCCAAGAGGAGGGAGCCCAGCATTTT. Translating it yields CASSQEEGAQHF.

The chain is built from TRBV19 and TRBJ1-1; D gene unclear. V shed 0 bases and J shed 10 bases, with 15 bases lying between them. There are 14 residues in the CDR3. CDR1 and CDR2 from the germline V gene are LNHDA and SQIVND (reference sequence). The CDR3, as DNA: TGTGCCAGTAGTATAGAGAGCGCCCGGAGTACAGCTTTCTTT. It yields the protein CASSIESARSTAFF.

The V call is TRBV4-1, the J call TRBJ2-5, with D possibly being TRBD1 (6 bases). Germline CDR1 and CDR2: MGHRA and YSYEKL. The CDR3 is 16 residues long. Trimming pared 1 base from V and 7 bases from J, leaving 19 bases between. CDR3 sequence (DNA): TGCGCCAGCAGCCAAGTCGGGGCTGGGGGCCGCGGGACCCAGTACTTC. Its translation is CASSQVGAGGRGTQYF.

The rearrangement links TRBV9 to TRBJ1-1; D unclear. Trimming pared 0 bases from V and 8 bases from J, leaving 8 bases between. CDR1 is SGDLS and CDR2 is YYNGEE in the germline V gene. The CDR3 consists of 12 residues. The CDR3: CASSVDFGEAFF. As DNA, the CDR3 is TGTGCCAGCAGCGTAGATTTCGGGGAAGCTTTCTTT.

The chain carries TRBV7-6 and TRBJ2-1; D is perhaps TRBD2 (5 bases). The germline V gene encodes CDR1 SGHVS and CDR2 FNYEAQ. This CDR3 has 16 residues. Between the trimmed V and J ends, which lost 0 bases and 2 bases, there was a span of 11 bases. This CDR3 reads CASSLAEASPYNEQFF. The CDR3 DNA sequence: TGTGCCAGCAGCTTAGCGGAGGCATCCCCCTACAATGAGCAGTTCTTC.

The chain has TRBV19 and TRBJ2-7; 10 nucleotides agree with TRBD1. Germline CDR1 and CDR2: LNHDA and SQIVND (reference sequence). Trimming cost V 7 bases and J 0 bases; bases outside gene matches: 6. The CDR3 consists of 15 residues. The CDR3, as DNA: TGTGCCAGTACCCCGGACAGGGGGGCCTCCTACGAGCAGTACTTC. Amino acids: CASTPDRGASYEQYF.

The gene calls are TRBV6-5 and TRBJ1-4; D gene ambiguous. The CDR3 extends over 15 amino acids. Germline V gene data show CDR1 as MNHEY and CDR2 as SVGAGI. V lost 7 bases to trimming and J lost 8 bases, with 20 bases between them. The CDR3 region is CASTPRGRVGEKLFF. The CDR3 DNA is TGTGCCAGCACTCCCCGAGGGAGGGTAGGAGAAAAACTGTTTTTT.

CDR3: CSATSSGRPYNEQFF. In DNA, the CDR3 is TGCAGCGCTACTAGTAGCGGGAGGCCCTACAATGAGCAGTTCTTC. The rearrangement uses TRBV29-1 and TRBJ2-1; 10 bases are shared with TRBD2. The CDR3 is 15 amino acids. V trimming: 7 bases; J trimming: 2 bases; junction bases outside the gene matches: 8. In germline, CDR1 is SQVTM, CDR2 ANQGSEA.

The chain uses TRBV2 and TRBJ2-7; 10 nucleotides agree with TRBD2. The CDR3 loop spans 15 amino acids. The germline V gene encodes CDR1 SNHLY and CDR2 FYNNEI. With V trimmed by 6 bases and J by 3 bases, 8 bases remained unmatched. CDR3 DNA sequence: TGTGCCAGCAGGGCCGGGGCTAGCGGGAGCTACGAGCAGTACTTC. Amino acids: CASRAGASGSYEQYF.

The chain couples TRBV9 to TRBJ1-4, with 8 nucleotides matching TRBD1. Germline CDR1 is SGDLS and CDR2 is YYNGEE. Trimming cost V 1 base and J 5 bases; bases outside gene matches: 4. The CDR3 length is 15 residues. CDR3 protein: CASSVKDRANEKLFF. DNA for the CDR3: TGTGCCAGCAGCGTAAAGGACAGGGCCAATGAAAAACTGTTTTTT. Complete variable domain (other parts from reference TRBV9 and TRBJ1-4): DSGVTQTPKHLITATGQRVTLRCSPRSGDLSVYWYQQSLDQGLQFLIQYYNGEERAKGNILERFSAQQFPDLHSELNLSSLELGDSALYFCASSVKDRANEKLFFGSGTQLSVL.

V is TRBV18 and J is TRBJ2-7; 8 bases are shared with TRBD2. Germline assignment: CDR1 KGHSH and CDR2 LQKENI. The CDR3 is made up of 15 amino acids. Trimming cost V 5 bases and J 2 bases; bases outside gene matches: 8. For the CDR3, the DNA is TGTGCCAGCTCAGCTTTGGCGGGAGGTACCTACGAGCAGTACTTC. Its translation is CASSALAGGTYEQYF.

V gene TRBV4-1 combines with J gene TRBJ2-1; maybe TRBD1 (5 bases). V lost 1 base and J lost 4, with 23 bases in between. The CDR3 extends over 19 amino acids. Germline loops: CDR1 MGHRA, CDR2 YSYEKL. CDR3 in amino acids: CASSQGKSVAARGYNEQFF. In DNA, the CDR3 is TGCGCCAGCAGCCAAGGGAAGTCGGTGGCGGCTAGGGGTTACAATGAGCAGTTCTTC.

The V call is TRBV27, the J call TRBJ2-1, with 14 bases aligning to TRBD2. This CDR3 comprises 19 residues. Germline V CDR1 and CDR2: MNHEY, SMNVEV (reference sequence). Losses at the gene ends were 3 bases for V and 1 base for J; bases not matched to a gene: 8. CDR3 protein: CASSFLGLAGEKSYNEQFF. Written as DNA, the CDR3 is TGTGCCAGCAGTTTCCTGGGACTAGCGGGAGAGAAGTCCTACAATGAGCAGTTCTTC.

A note on this clone: This same CDR3 is encoded by further DNA sequences in the sample. The chain couples TRBV12-3 or TRBV12-4 to TRBJ1-5; D unclear. The CDR3 length is 12 residues. V was clipped by 6 bases and J by 7 bases, with 10 bases between them. CDR3: CASSSGGQPQHF. The CDR3 region has the DNA TGTGCCAGCAGCTCGGGAGGGCAGCCCCAGCATTTT.